This T cell receptor beta chain was documented in a study of control samples from healthy donors and cancer patients. Germline loops: CDR1 MNHEY, CDR2 SMNVEV (reference sequence). V was pared by 0 bases and J by 3 bases, with 9 bases between. This CDR3 region has 14 residues. Generated by immunoSEQ multiplex PCR, the TCRdb table keeps only in-frame clones and is missing some. The sample yields 55,000 to 65,000 clones, more than 75% seen once. The chain has TRBV27 and TRBJ2-7; D remains unclear. This receptor was taken from a woman in her fifties or sixties with lung cancer. Sequenced: PBMCs. The CDR3 reads CASSLSFANYEQYF. CDR3 in DNA: TGTGCCAGCAGTTTATCTTTCGCCAACTACGAGCAGTACTTC.